Below are 22 T cell receptor beta chains sequenced from a single sample in a study of T-cell memory formation after mild COVID-19 (dated by TCRdb to about 2021). Library creation used 5' RACE. The sequencer listed for this sample is Illumina NovaSeq 6000. TCRdb reworked the public reads: Q25 trimming with fastp, MiXCR clone assembly, productive beta chains retained. One record per CDR3 amino acid sequence lists the most common genes and DNA. Within this sample are approximately 570,000 distinct CDR3 sequences, with about 20% of them counted one time only. The ten largest clones represent around 11% of the sample. The sample taken for sequencing was PBMCs or a T cell subset sorted from them (not recorded which). These receptors came from an adult woman who had mild COVID-19 (a few samples of this study predate the infection). The sample titles of this study are shuffled in the database, so cell type and time point are left out; the donor was told from shared clones.

This clonotype has more than one count but fewer than ten. This rearrangement joins TRBV12-3 or TRBV12-4 to TRBJ2-1, with 7 bases identical to TRBD2. The J segment lost 4 bases and the V segment lost 6 bases, leaving 9 bases of the junction unmatched. CDR3 size: 15 residues. The CDR3 reads CASSPGLWGYNEQFF. The CDR3 DNA reads TGTGCCAGCAGCCCGGGACTATGGGGGTACAATGAGCAGTTCTTC.

The V and J genes are TRBV5-4 and TRBJ2-5; D is possibly TRBD1 (6 bases). Between the trimmed V and J ends, which lost 1 base and 5 bases, there was a span of 15 bases. CDR1 SGHNT and CDR2 YYREEE come from the germline V gene (reference sequence). CDR3 size: 15 residues. In DNA form, the CDR3 reads TGTGCCAGCAGCTTGCCTTCACAGGGTCGGGAGACCCAGTACTTC. This codes for CASSLPSQGRETQYF.

This clonotype was picked up a small number of times. The chain recombines TRBV6-1 with TRBJ2-2, with D perhaps TRBD2 (7 bases). V lost 3 bases and J 6 bases, leaving 23 bases between the germline ends. Per the germline V gene, CDR1 is MNHNS and CDR2 is SASEGT. The CDR3 covers 18 residues. CDR3 protein: CASSDSQAGAEQAGELFF. The DNA for the CDR3 is TGTGCCAGCAGTGACTCCCAGGCGGGGGCGGAACAGGCCGGGGAGCTGTTTTTT.

The chain uses TRBV10-3 and TRBJ1-5; unclear D gene. The CDR3 sequence is 14 residues long. Germline V gene lookup returns CDR1 ENHRY and CDR2 SYGVKD. With 6 bases removed from V and 11 bases from J, the gap between germline ends came to 20 bases. The CDR3 reads CAISEPGPLGTQHF. The CDR3 bases are TGTGCCATCAGCGAGCCGGGCCCACTTGGGACCCAGCATTTT.

This chain joins TRBV9 and TRBJ2-7; D gene ambiguous. The CDR3 is 14 amino acids. Germline V gene data show CDR1 as SGDLS and CDR2 as YYNGEE. Trimming removed 0 bases from V and 5 bases from J, with 12 bases in between. CDR3 region: CASSVDPPGDEQYF. The DNA of the CDR3 is TGTGCCAGCAGCGTAGATCCTCCAGGCGACGAGCAGTACTTC.

The CDR3 nucleotides read TGCAGTGCTGGAGCAATAGCCAAAAACATTCAGTACTTC. It encodes CSAGAIAKNIQYF. The chain links TRBV20-1 to TRBJ2-4; D not resolved. Trimming pared 5 bases from V and 0 bases from J, leaving 8 bases between. CDR1 and CDR2 (germline): DFQATT, SNEGSKA (reference sequence). The CDR3 is 13 residues long.

This chain uses TRBV6-2 or TRBV6-3 with TRBJ2-7, with 9 nucleotides matching TRBD2. J gave up 1 base and V 2 bases, and 6 bases lay outside the gene matches. Germline V gives CDR1 MNHEY, CDR2 SVGEGT. This CDR3 contains 16 residues. The CDR3: CASSYVAGGPSYEQYF. CDR3 bases: TGTGCCAGCAGTTACGTCGCGGGAGGGCCTTCCTACGAGCAGTACTTC.

This clonotype occurred many times. In nucleotides, the CDR3 is TGTGCCAGCAGTCCCGAACATTGGCGGGAGACCCAGTACTTC. It specifies CASSPEHWRETQYF. The chain couples TRBV12-3 or TRBV12-4 to TRBJ2-5; D gene unclear. V lost 5 bases to trimming and J lost 5 bases, with 15 bases between them. CDR3 length: 14 amino acids.

The V call is TRBV14, the J call TRBJ2-7; the match to TRBD1 covers 8 bases. CDR3 length: 13 residues. V lost 6 bases and J lost 3; bases outside the gene matches: 4. The germline gives CDR1 SGHDN, CDR2 FVKESK. CDR3 sequence (DNA): TGTGCCAGCAGACAACAGGGGGACTACGAGCAGTACTTC. It yields the protein CASRQQGDYEQYF.

In its sample, this clonotype was seen many times. The V gene is TRBV7-6, the J gene TRBJ2-2, with 9 bases aligning to TRBD2. V shed 0 bases, J shed 1 base, and the junction held 0 bases outside the gene matches. This CDR3 contains 16 residues. Germline-derived CDR1 and CDR2 are SGHVS and FNYEAQ. CDR3 loop: CASSLASGGNTGELFF. The DNA of the CDR3 is TGTGCCAGCAGCTTAGCTAGCGGGGGGAACACCGGGGAGCTGTTTTTT.

The gene calls are TRBV20-1 and TRBJ1-1; the D gene is possibly TRBD1 (5 bases). CDR3 length: 13 amino acids. V shed 3 bases and J shed 4 bases, with 12 bases lying between them. Germline lookup yields CDR1 DFQATT and CDR2 SNEGSKA (reference sequence). Here the CDR3 reads CSASRVGATEAFF. CDR3 DNA sequence: TGCAGTGCTAGCCGAGTTGGGGCCACTGAAGCTTTCTTT.

This chain uses TRBV25-1 with TRBJ2-7; D not certain. Germline CDR1 is MGHDK and CDR2 is SYGVNS. CDR3 length: 13 residues. With 7 bases removed from V and 0 bases from J, the gap between germline ends came to 10 bases. The CDR3, as DNA: TGTGCCAGCAAAGACCCGGTCTCCTACGAGCAGTACTTC. It translates to CASKDPVSYEQYF.

This clonotype was seen more than once but under ten times. V and J are TRBV20-1 and TRBJ2-3, with a possible D match to TRBD1 (6 bases). Trimming shortened V by 7 bases and J by 0 bases, and 14 bases separated the two germline ends. There are 14 residues in the CDR3. Germline CDR1 is DFQATT and CDR2 is SNEGSKA (reference sequence). The CDR3 loop is CSGYRDPSTDTQYF. CDR3 bases: TGCAGTGGTTACAGGGACCCTAGCACAGATACGCAGTATTTT.

The chain employs TRBV27 and TRBJ1-2; D is unclear. Germline lookup yields CDR1 MNHEY and CDR2 SMNVEV (reference sequence). V was shortened by 6 bases and J by 5 bases, with 10 bases between the two germline ends. This CDR3 is built from 12 residues. CDR3 loop: CASSGGYYGYTF. CDR3 nucleotides: TGTGCCAGCAGCGGAGGGTATTATGGCTACACCTTC.

This clonotype was recorded a few times. This CDR3 reads CASSRGLAGVQETQYF. The CDR3 bases are TGTGCCAGCAGTCGGGGACTAGCGGGGGTACAAGAGACCCAGTACTTC. The chain combines TRBV6-5 with TRBJ2-5, with 14 bases fitting TRBD2. V lost 5 bases and J lost 2; bases outside the gene matches: 4. The CDR3 has 16 amino acids. In germline, CDR1 is MNHEY, CDR2 SVGAGI.

Only a few counts were recorded for this clonotype. V and J are TRBV7-9 and TRBJ2-7; D not resolved. CDR3 length equals 14 residues. Germline-derived CDR1 and CDR2 are SEHNR and FQNEAQ (reference sequence). V was trimmed by 0 bases and J by 3 bases, leaving 9 bases between them. CDR3 sequence reads: CASSLAAKGYEQYF. The CDR3 coding sequence is TGTGCCAGCAGCTTAGCGGCGAAGGGCTACGAGCAGTACTTC.

The rearrangement links TRBV5-1 to TRBJ2-7; no clear D gene. The CDR3 extends over 14 amino acids. The V and J ends lost 3 bases and 6 bases respectively, with 16 bases between them. CDR1 and CDR2 from the germline V gene are SGHRS and YFSETQ. As DNA, the CDR3 is TGCGCCAGCAGCTCCGGCCGGACGGCGAGCGAGCAGTACTTC. Protein: CASSSGRTASEQYF. Supplemented by reference TRBV5-1 and TRBJ2-7, the full variable domain reads KAGVTQTPRYLIKTRGQQVTLSCSPISGHRSVSWYQQTPGQGLQFLFEYFSETQRNKGNFPGRFSGRQFSNSRSEMNVSTLELGDSALYLCASSSGRTASEQYFGPGTRLTVT.

V usage is TRBV7-9 and J usage is TRBJ1-1; TRBD1 is a possible D gene (5 bases). Trimming stripped 4 bases from V and 2 bases from J, with 14 bases between. CDR3 size: 15 residues. The V gene's germline CDR1 is SEHNR and CDR2 FQNEAQ (reference sequence). The CDR3 protein is CASSYGTGKNTEAFF. In DNA form, the CDR3 reads TGTGCCAGCAGCTATGGGACGGGGAAAAACACTGAAGCTTTCTTT.

This chain links TRBV7-2 with TRBJ2-1; TRBD2 matches 12 bases. The CDR3 has 16 residues. J gave up 7 bases and V 3 bases, and 7 bases lay outside the gene matches. Germline assignment: CDR1 SGHTA and CDR2 FQGNSA. CDR3 sequence: CASSFGLAGRGNEQFF. The CDR3 DNA reads as TGTGCCAGCAGCTTCGGACTAGCGGGACGGGGGAATGAGCAGTTCTTC.

The J gene is TRBJ1-1, the V gene TRBV30; D unclear. V was pared by 1 base and J by 2 bases, with 8 bases between. This CDR3 is 13 amino acids long. CDR1 GTSNPN and CDR2 SVGIG come from the germline V gene (reference sequence). The CDR3: CAWSGQSNTEAFF. DNA of the CDR3: TGTGCCTGGAGTGGGCAGTCAAACACTGAAGCTTTCTTT.

The chain links TRBV30 to TRBJ2-1; TRBD2 aligns across 8 bases. V was pared by 3 bases and J by 8 bases, with 9 bases of the junction left unmatched. The CDR3 covers 14 residues. CDR1 and CDR2 from the germline V gene are GTSNPN and SVGIG (reference sequence). This chain's CDR3 is CAWSPLAGMHEQFF. Written as DNA, the CDR3 is TGTGCCTGGAGCCCTTTAGCGGGGATGCATGAGCAGTTCTTC. The whole variable domain, remainder taken from reference TRBV30 and TRBJ2-1, is SQTIHQWPATLVQPVGSPLSLECTVEGTSNPNLYWYRQAAGRGLQLLFYSVGIGQISSEVPQNLSASRPQDRQFILSSKKLLLSDSGFYLCAWSPLAGMHEQFFGPGTRLTVL.

The gene calls are TRBV7-9 and TRBJ2-7; 10 bases line up with TRBD1. The CDR3 spans 13 residues. Per germline, CDR1 SEHNR and CDR2 FQNEAQ (reference sequence). The V and J ends lost 9 bases and 2 bases, in that order; junction bases with no gene match: 4. As DNA, the CDR3 is TGTGCCAGTGGGGACAGGGGCGCCTACGAGCAGTACTTC. Translation: CASGDRGAYEQYF.